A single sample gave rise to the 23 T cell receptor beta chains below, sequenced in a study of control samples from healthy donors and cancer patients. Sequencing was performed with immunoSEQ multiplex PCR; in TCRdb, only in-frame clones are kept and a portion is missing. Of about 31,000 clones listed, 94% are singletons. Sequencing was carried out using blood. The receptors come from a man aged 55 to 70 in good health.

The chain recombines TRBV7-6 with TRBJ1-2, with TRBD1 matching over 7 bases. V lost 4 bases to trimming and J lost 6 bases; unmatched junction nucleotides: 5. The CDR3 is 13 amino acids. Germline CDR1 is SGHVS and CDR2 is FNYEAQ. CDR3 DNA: TGTGCCAGCAGCTACCTCCAGGGGGATGGCTACACCTTC. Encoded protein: CASSYLQGDGYTF.

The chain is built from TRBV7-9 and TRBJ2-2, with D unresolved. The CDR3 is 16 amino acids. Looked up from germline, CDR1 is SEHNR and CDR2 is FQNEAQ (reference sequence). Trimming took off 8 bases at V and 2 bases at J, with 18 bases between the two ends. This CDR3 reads CASGVQRQANTGELFF. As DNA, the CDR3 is TGTGCCAGCGGGGTCCAGAGGCAGGCAAACACCGGGGAGCTGTTTTTT.

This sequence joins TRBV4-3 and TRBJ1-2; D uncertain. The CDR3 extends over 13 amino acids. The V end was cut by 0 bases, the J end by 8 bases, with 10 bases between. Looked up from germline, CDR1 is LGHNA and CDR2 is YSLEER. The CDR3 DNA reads TGCGCCAGCAGCCAAGATCGTGTTGTCGGCTACACCTTC. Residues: CASSQDRVVGYTF.

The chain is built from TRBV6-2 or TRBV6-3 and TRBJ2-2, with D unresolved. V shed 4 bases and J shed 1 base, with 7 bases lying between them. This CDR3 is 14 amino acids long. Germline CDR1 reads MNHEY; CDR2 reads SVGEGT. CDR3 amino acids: CASSSGRNTGELFF. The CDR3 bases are TGTGCCAGCAGTTCCGGACGGAACACCGGGGAGCTGTTTTTT.

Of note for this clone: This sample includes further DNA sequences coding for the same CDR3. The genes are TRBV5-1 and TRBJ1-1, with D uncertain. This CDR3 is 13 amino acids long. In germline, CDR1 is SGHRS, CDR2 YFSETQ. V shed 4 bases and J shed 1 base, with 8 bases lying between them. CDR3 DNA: TGCGCCAGCAGCCCGGACGGGAACACTGAAGCTTTCTTT. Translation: CASSPDGNTEAFF.

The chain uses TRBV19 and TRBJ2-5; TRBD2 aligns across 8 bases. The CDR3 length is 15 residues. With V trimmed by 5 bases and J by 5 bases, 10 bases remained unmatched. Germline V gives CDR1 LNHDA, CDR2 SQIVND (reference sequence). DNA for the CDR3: TGTGCCAGTAGTCCCTCCGGACTAGCCTCGGAGACCCAGTACTTC. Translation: CASSPSGLASETQYF.

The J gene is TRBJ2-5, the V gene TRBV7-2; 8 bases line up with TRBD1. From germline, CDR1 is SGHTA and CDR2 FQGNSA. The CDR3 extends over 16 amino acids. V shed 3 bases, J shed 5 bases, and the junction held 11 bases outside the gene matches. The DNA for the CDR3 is TGTGCCAGCAGCTTGACCCAGGGGGCGTCTGGGGAGACCCAGTACTTC. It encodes CASSLTQGASGETQYF.

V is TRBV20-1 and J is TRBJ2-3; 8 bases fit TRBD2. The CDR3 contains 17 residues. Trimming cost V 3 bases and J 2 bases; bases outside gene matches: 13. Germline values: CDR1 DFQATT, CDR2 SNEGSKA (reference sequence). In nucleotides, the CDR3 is TGCAGTGCTAGTAATCCAGCGGGGGCTTTTCTCACAGATACGCAGTATTTT. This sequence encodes CSASNPAGAFLTDTQYF.

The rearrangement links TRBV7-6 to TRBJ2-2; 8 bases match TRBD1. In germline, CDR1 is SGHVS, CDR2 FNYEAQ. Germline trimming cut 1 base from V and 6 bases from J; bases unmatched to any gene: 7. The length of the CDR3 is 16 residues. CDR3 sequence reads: CASSLGPQGAAGELFF. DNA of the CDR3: TGTGCCAGCAGCTTAGGGCCCCAGGGGGCGGCCGGGGAGCTGTTTTTT. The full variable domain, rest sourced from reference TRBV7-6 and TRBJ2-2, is GAGVSQSPRYKVTKRGQDVALRCDPISGHVSLYWYRQALGQGPEFLTYFNYEAQQDKSGLPNDRFSAERPEGSISTLTIQRTEQRDSAMYRCASSLGPQGAAGELFFGEGSRLTVL.

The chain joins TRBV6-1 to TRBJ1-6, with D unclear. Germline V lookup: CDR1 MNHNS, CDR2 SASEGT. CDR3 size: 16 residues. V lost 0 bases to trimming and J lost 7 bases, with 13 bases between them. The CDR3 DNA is TGTGCCAGCAGTGAAGCAATCAGGCCTTCGAATTCACCCCTCCACTTT. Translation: CASSEAIRPSNSPLHF.

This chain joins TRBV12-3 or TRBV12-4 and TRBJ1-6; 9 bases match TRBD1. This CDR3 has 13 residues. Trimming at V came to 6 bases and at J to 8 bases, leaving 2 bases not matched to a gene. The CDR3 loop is CASRGTGYSPLHF. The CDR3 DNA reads TGTGCCAGCAGGGGGACAGGGTATTCACCCCTCCACTTT.

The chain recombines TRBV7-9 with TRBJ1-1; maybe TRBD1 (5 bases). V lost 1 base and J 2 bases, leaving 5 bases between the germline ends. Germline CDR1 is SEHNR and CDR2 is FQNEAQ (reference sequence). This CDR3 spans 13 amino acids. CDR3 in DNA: TGTGCCAGCAGCTTAGGGACAAACACTGAAGCTTTCTTT. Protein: CASSLGTNTEAFF.

The CDR3 DNA follows: TGTGCCAGCAGCCCGGGCCAGCTAGGGGGAGCTTTCTTT. It codes for CASSPGQLGGAFF. The chain links TRBV7-2 to TRBJ1-1, with D possibly being TRBD1 (6 bases). The CDR3 has 13 residues. V gave up 5 bases and J gave up 10 bases, with 17 bases separating them. CDR1 is SGHTA, CDR2 FQGNSA, per germline.

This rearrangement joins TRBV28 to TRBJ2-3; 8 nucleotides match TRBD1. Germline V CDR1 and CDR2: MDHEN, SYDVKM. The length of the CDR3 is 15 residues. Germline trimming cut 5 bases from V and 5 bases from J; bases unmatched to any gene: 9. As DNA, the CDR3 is TGTGCCAGCAGTACGCCGGGACAGGATCTAGATACGCAGTATTTT. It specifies CASSTPGQDLDTQYF.

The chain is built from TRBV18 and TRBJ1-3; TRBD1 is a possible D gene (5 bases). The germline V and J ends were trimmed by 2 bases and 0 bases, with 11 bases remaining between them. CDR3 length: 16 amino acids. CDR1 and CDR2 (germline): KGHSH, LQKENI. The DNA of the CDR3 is TGTGCCAGCTCACCAGATTTCGGGGGCTCTGGAAACACCATATATTTT. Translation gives CASSPDFGGSGNTIYF.

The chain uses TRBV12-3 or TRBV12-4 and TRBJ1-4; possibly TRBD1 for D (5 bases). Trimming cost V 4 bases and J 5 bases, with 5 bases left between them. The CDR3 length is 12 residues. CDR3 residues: CASSSGNEKLFF. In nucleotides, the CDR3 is TGTGCCAGCAGTTCAGGGAATGAAAAACTGTTTTTT.

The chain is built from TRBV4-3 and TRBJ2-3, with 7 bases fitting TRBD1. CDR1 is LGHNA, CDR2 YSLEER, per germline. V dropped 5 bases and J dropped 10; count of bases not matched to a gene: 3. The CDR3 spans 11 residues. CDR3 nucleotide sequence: TGCGCCAGCAGCGATGGACAGGCGCAGTATTTT. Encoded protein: CASSDGQAQYF.

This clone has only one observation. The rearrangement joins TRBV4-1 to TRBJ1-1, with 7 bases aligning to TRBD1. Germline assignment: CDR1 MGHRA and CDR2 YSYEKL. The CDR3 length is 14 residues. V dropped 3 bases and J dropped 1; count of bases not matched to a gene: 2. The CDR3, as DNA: TGCGCCAGCAGCCAGGGGACAGCGAACACTGAAGCTTTCTTT. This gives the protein CASSQGTANTEAFF.

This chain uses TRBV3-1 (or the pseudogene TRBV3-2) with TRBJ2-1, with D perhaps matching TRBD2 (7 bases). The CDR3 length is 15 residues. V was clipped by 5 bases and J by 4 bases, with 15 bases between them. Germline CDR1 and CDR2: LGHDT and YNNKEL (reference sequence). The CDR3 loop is CASSDGRGGYNEQFF. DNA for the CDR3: TGTGCCAGCAGCGACGGCAGGGGAGGGTACAATGAGCAGTTCTTC.

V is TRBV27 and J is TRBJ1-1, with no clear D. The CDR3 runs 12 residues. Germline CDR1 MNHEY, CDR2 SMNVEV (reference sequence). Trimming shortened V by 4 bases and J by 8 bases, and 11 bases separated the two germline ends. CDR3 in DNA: TGTGCCAGCAGTTCTGCCGGGGAGGAAGCTTTCTTT. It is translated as CASSSAGEEAFF.

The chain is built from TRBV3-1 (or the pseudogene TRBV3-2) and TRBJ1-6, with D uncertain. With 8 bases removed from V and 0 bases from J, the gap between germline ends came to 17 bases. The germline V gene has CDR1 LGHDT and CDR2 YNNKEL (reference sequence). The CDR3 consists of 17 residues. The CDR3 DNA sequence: TGTGCCAGCCGCAAACGGACTCTTCGCTCCTATAATTCACCCCTCCACTTT. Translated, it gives CASRKRTLRSYNSPLHF.

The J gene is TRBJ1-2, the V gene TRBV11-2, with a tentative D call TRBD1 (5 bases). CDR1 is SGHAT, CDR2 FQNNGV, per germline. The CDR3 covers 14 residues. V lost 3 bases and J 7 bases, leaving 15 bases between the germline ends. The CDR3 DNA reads TGTGCCAGCAGCTTGCAGGGTGGTGTGCGTGGCTACACCTTC. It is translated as CASSLQGGVRGYTF. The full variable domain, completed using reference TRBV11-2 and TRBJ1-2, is EAGVAQSPRYKIIEKRQSVAFWCNPISGHATLYWYQQILGQGPKLLIQFQNNGVVDDSQLPKDRFSAERLKGVDSTLKIQPAKLEDSAVYLCASSLQGGVRGYTFGSGTRLTVV.

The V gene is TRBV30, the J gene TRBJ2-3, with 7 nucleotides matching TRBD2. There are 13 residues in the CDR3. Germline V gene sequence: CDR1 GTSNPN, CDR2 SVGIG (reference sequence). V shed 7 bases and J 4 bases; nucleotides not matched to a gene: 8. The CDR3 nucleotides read TGTGCCTTGTCCCGGGGGGTAGCAGATACGCAGTATTTT. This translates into CALSRGVADTQYF. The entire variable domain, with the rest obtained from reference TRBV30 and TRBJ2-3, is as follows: SQTIHQWPATLVQPVGSPLSLECTVEGTSNPNLYWYRQAAGRGLQLLFYSVGIGQISSEVPQNLSASRPQDRQFILSSKKLLLSDSGFYLCALSRGVADTQYFGPGTRLTVL.